This T cell receptor beta chain was identified in a study of shared clonotypes between healthy human individuals. The repertoire was sequenced with immunoSEQ multiplex PCR; TCRdb's copy has only in-frame clones and lacks some. Of roughly 2.2 million clones in the sample, over 85% were seen once. V was cut by 4 bases and J by 2 bases, with 20 bases left in between. CDR1 SGHVS and CDR2 FNYEAQ come from the germline V gene. CDR3 length equals 17 residues. The sequencing sample was made of naive CD4+ T cells from PBMCs. Stated subset: CD45RA+ positively selected. The clonotype was recovered from a man aged 18-30 years in good health. Some clones in this sample may be carry-over from other donors' samples. This chain connects TRBV7-6 to TRBJ1-1; possible D gene TRBD1, 5 bases. CDR3 protein: CASSSQFIRDSNTEAFF. Written as DNA, the CDR3 is TGTGCCAGCAGCTCCCAATTTATCAGGGATAGTAACACTGAAGCTTTCTTT. The variable domain in full, with the rest retrieved from reference TRBV7-6 and TRBJ1-1, is GAGVSQSPRYKVTKRGQDVALRCDPISGHVSLYWYRQALGQGPEFLTYFNYEAQQDKSGLPNDRFSAERPEGSISTLTIQRTEQRDSAMYRCASSSQFIRDSNTEAFFGQGTRLTVV.